The source of this T cell receptor beta chain is a study of cytomegalovirus exposure and HLA in healthy donors. Study-wide context: Unique TCRs from HLA-typed donors, 75 million to 100 million of them, were held in an early data release.

As for this clone: Its antigen remains unidentified.

PCR amplification relied on 60 Vbeta primers (plus 13 Jbeta primers). Produced via immunoSEQ multiplex PCR; TCRdb's table is partial and in-frame only. The data contain about 83,000 clones, about 71% of them singletons. General study points: Looking again later, the authors saw that most CMV-associated TCR beta chains seemed HLA-restricted.

Germline CDR1 and CDR2: KGHSH and LQKENI. V lost 2 bases to trimming and J lost 4 bases, with 12 bases between them. CDR3 length: 15 amino acids. The V gene is TRBV18, the J gene TRBJ1-3, with D uncertain. Sample: PBMCs. This receptor was obtained from a man in his fifties or sixties in good health and CMV-seronegative. CDR3 sequence: CASSPSTDTGNTIYF. In nucleotides, the CDR3 is TGTGCCAGCTCACCATCAACAGACACCGGAAACACCATATATTTT.